This TCR beta chain emerged from a study of blood T cell repertoires in COVID-19. The CDR3 covers 17 residues. Germline V lookup: CDR1 MNHNS, CDR2 SASEGT. J lost 3 bases, V lost 3 bases, and 9 bases had no gene match. This clone has only one observation. Original data processing: For nucleated cells, counts were estimated from reference gene primer amplification. Sequenced by immunoSEQ multiplex PCR; TCRdb stores in-frame clones only, minus some. Clonal size and the V and J genes are those of that table, whereas D and trimming came from the DNA. The sample lists under 300,000 clones; roughly 88% were seen once.

J is TRBJ1-5 and V is TRBV6-1, with 9 positions matching TRBD1. The TCR sequence derives from a woman in her thirties or forties with acute COVID-19. The specimen was PBMCs or T cells enriched from blood (not recorded which). Here the CDR3 reads CASSDLQGARDNQPQHF. The CDR3 nucleotides are TGTGCCAGCAGTGACCTACAGGGGGCGCGAGACAATCAGCCCCAGCATTTT.